This T cell receptor beta chain was recorded in a study of T cells after yellow fever vaccination. Worth noting for this clonotype: Its antigen is not known.

Between the trimmed V and J ends, which lost 8 bases and 0 bases, there was a span of 17 bases. Germline V gene sequence: CDR1 MNHEY, CDR2 SVGEGT. The CDR3 runs 16 residues. TCRdb reanalysed the 5' RACE reads using MiXCR and keeps one entry per CDR3 protein. The sample includes about 550,000 distinct CDR3 sequences, approximately 21% of them seen just once. Regarding the study as a whole: CD4 and CD8 compartments shared a small share of clonotypes.

This sequence originates from a man aged 30-40 years who received the YFV17D yellow fever vaccine. The chain couples TRBV6-2 or TRBV6-3 to TRBJ2-1, with a possible D match to TRBD2 (5 bases). Sequenced material: PBMCs, taken 15 days after the yellow fever booster vaccination. The CDR3 DNA is TGTGCCAGCGAGGCTGGGTCCGGACTCTCCTACAATGAGCAGTTCTTC. This gives the protein CASEAGSGLSYNEQFF.